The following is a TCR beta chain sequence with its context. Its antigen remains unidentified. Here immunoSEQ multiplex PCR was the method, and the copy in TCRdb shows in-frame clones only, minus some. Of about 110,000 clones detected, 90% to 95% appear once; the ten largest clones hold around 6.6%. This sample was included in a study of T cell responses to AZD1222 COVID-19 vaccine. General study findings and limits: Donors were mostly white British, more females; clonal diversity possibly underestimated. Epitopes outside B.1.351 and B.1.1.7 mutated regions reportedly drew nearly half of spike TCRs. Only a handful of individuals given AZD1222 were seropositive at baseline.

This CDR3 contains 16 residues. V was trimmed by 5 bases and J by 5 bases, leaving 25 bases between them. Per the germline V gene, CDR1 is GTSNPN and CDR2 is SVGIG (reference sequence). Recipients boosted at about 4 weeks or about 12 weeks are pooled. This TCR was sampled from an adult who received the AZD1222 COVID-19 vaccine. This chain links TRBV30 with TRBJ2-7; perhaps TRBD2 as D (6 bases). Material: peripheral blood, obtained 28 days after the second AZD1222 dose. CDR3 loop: CAWEPGLRKENHEQYF. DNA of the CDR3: TGTGCCTGGGAGCCGGGACTTAGAAAAGAGAACCACGAGCAGTACTTC.